A single sample gave rise to the 27 T cell receptor beta chains below, sequenced in a study of T cells in Graves' hyperthyroidism and ophthalmopathy. Amplified TCR beta CDR3 regions derived from RNA transcripts. TCR CDR3 regions were first amplified by RT-PCR with HTBI primers. TCRdb ran MiXCR on the multiplex PCR reads and lists one entry per CDR3 protein. In the table there are nearly 600,000 distinct CDR3 sequences, approximately 15% of which are singletons. The sequenced sample consisted of blood. The receptors derive from a young woman with Graves' ophthalmopathy.

This clonotype was detected only a few times. This chain joins TRBV19 and TRBJ1-1; 8 bases line up with TRBD1. The ends lost 5 bases at V and 8 bases at J; junction bases unmatched: 7. The germline CDR1 and CDR2 sequences are LNHDA and SQIVND (reference sequence). The CDR3 covers 13 residues. The CDR3 loop reads CASSPRTGREAFF. The CDR3, as DNA: TGTGCCAGTAGTCCGAGGACAGGGCGCGAAGCTTTCTTT.

Ten or more counts support this clonotype. This chain connects TRBV11-3 to TRBJ2-2; D is uncertain. Trimming took off 5 bases at V and 7 bases at J, with 14 bases between the two ends. The germline gives CDR1 SGHNT, CDR2 YENEEA. The CDR3 is 14 amino acids. This CDR3 is CASSRFAESGELFF. The CDR3 DNA reads as TGTGCCAGCAGCCGTTTCGCCGAGAGCGGGGAGCTGTTTTTT.

This chain joins TRBV20-1 and TRBJ2-1; D is unclear. Germline CDR1 and CDR2: DFQATT and SNEGSKA (reference sequence). CDR3 length: 17 residues. Trimming cost V 0 bases and J 0 bases, with 15 bases left between them. This CDR3 reads CSARDFGSPSSYNEQFF. In DNA form, the CDR3 reads TGCAGTGCTAGAGATTTCGGATCCCCGAGCTCCTACAATGAGCAGTTCTTC.

The genes are TRBV12-3 or TRBV12-4 and TRBJ1-6; 7 bases match TRBD1. CDR3 size: 14 residues. V lost 7 bases, J lost 10 bases, and 10 bases stayed unmatched. The CDR3 sequence is CASTLTGSRSPLHF. The CDR3 DNA follows: TGTGCCAGCACCCTGACAGGGAGTAGATCACCCCTCCACTTT.

In this sample, this clonotype turned up many times. The chain uses TRBV20-1 and TRBJ2-7, with a weak D call TRBD1 (5 bases). This CDR3 has 14 amino acids. Germline V gene sequence: CDR1 DFQATT, CDR2 SNEGSKA (reference sequence). V dropped 5 bases and J dropped 2 bases, with 16 bases sitting between them. As DNA, the CDR3 is TGCAGTGCTCTCATGGGGCAGGCCACCTACGAGCAGTACTTC. Its protein is CSALMGQATYEQYF.

This clonotype was detected many times. This chain joins TRBV7-9 and TRBJ1-5; 9 bases fit TRBD1. Germline assignment: CDR1 SEHNR and CDR2 FQNEAQ (reference sequence). The V and J ends lost 5 bases and 6 bases, in that order; junction bases with no gene match: 5. The CDR3 length is 14 residues. CDR3 amino acids: CASSRTGGGQPQHF. The CDR3 DNA is TGTGCCAGCAGCCGCACAGGGGGCGGTCAGCCCCAGCATTTT.

The rearrangement links TRBV19 to TRBJ1-3, with D unclear. CDR1 is LNHDA, CDR2 SQIVND, per germline (reference sequence). This CDR3 is built from 14 residues. Trimming stripped 1 base from V and 0 bases from J, with 4 bases between. The CDR3 region is CASSIVVSGNTIYF. CDR3 DNA: TGTGCCAGTAGTATAGTCGTCTCTGGAAACACCATATATTTT.

The J gene is TRBJ2-7, the V gene TRBV4-1; D remains ambiguous. CDR1 is MGHRA, CDR2 YSYEKL, per germline. The CDR3 has 14 residues. With 4 bases removed from V and 5 bases from J, the gap between germline ends came to 15 bases. The DNA for the CDR3 is TGCGCCAGCAGCCCCGTCGACCTTTCCCACGAGCAGTACTTC. Translating it yields CASSPVDLSHEQYF.

This clonotype was picked up many times. The chain employs TRBV7-9 and TRBJ1-4; unclear D gene. V was clipped by 8 bases and J by 2 bases, with 12 bases between them. Germline CDR1 and CDR2: SEHNR and FQNEAQ (reference sequence). This CDR3 is 14 amino acids long. The DNA for the CDR3 is TGTGCCAGCTTGCACTCTGGGACTAATGAAAAACTGTTTTTT. It yields the protein CASLHSGTNEKLFF.

This clonotype was counted a few times. This chain joins TRBV4-1 and TRBJ1-5; no firm D call. Trimming took 5 bases from V and 2 from J, leaving 13 bases between them. Germline V gene sequence: CDR1 MGHRA, CDR2 YSYEKL. The CDR3 spans 15 residues. CDR3: CASSARTGGNQPQHF. CDR3 nucleotide sequence: TGCGCCAGCAGCGCTCGAACTGGGGGCAATCAGCCCCAGCATTTT.

The table lists this clonotype with many counts. The chain employs TRBV28 and TRBJ2-6; D unresolved. V was pared by 5 bases and J by 0 bases, with 14 bases between. The CDR3 extends over 17 amino acids. In germline, CDR1 is MDHEN, CDR2 SYDVKM. The CDR3 spells CASSPLRLSSGANVLTF. In DNA, the CDR3 is TGTGCCAGCAGTCCTCTCCGGCTAAGCTCTGGGGCCAACGTCCTGACTTTC.

This clonotype was recorded many times. The J gene is TRBJ2-1, the V gene TRBV6-5; tentative D call: TRBD2 (5 bases). This CDR3 contains 15 residues. V was clipped by 0 bases and J by 6 bases, with 12 bases between them. Germline values: CDR1 MNHEY, CDR2 SVGAGI. CDR3 sequence (DNA): TGTGCCAGCAGTTACTCGAGGGATTATGTCAATGAGCAGTTCTTC. Protein: CASSYSRDYVNEQFF.

Ten or more counts support this clonotype. V and J are TRBV9 and TRBJ2-7; 12 bases are shared with TRBD2. The V gene end was trimmed by 0 bases and the J gene end by 4 bases; junction bases not matched to a gene: 2. The CDR3 is 15 amino acids. Germline V gene data show CDR1 as SGDLS and CDR2 as YYNGEE. The CDR3 sequence: CASSVETSGRYEQYF. The CDR3 DNA is TGTGCCAGCAGCGTAGAGACTAGCGGGAGATACGAGCAGTACTTC.

This clonotype was counted at least ten times. The chain carries TRBV7-3 and TRBJ2-3; 8 bases match TRBD1. The CDR3 sequence is 16 residues long. Trimming took 5 bases from V and 3 from J; bases not matched to a gene: 10. Germline values: CDR1 SGHTA, CDR2 FQGTGA. CDR3 bases: TGTGCCAGCAGCGTAGGCCGGACAGGGAAGACAGATACGCAGTATTTT. Its protein product is CASSVGRTGKTDTQYF.

A few counts support this clonotype. V and J are TRBV6-1 and TRBJ1-2; 7 nucleotides line up with TRBD1. Germline trimming cut 1 base from V and 5 bases from J; bases unmatched to any gene: 7. CDR1 and CDR2 from the germline V gene are MNHNS and SASEGT. The CDR3 runs to 15 residues. The CDR3 DNA is TGTGCCAGCAGTGAAGGACAGGGAGGTTGGTATGGCTACACCTTC. Translating gives CASSEGQGGWYGYTF.

On this clonotype itself: A much larger clone lies a single base off, so this may be a read error. The chain carries TRBV20-1 and TRBJ2-7; D assignment may be TRBD1 or TRBD2 (6 bases each). The better agreement between TRBJ2-1 and the DNA end casts doubt on the J call. CDR1 is DFQATT, CDR2 SNEGSKA, per germline (reference sequence). The CDR3 length is 14 residues. The DNA for the CDR3 is TGCAGTGCTAGAGTCCGGGGGCTCTCCTACGAGCAGTTCTTC. It yields the protein CSARVRGLSYEQFF.

This clonotype was seen repeatedly, ten times or more. The chain carries TRBV18 and TRBJ2-3, with TRBD1 matching over 7 bases. The ends lost 5 bases at V and 3 bases at J; junction bases unmatched: 8. The CDR3 covers 15 residues. In germline, CDR1 is KGHSH, CDR2 LQKENI. The CDR3 reads CASSTTGFWTDTQYF. The CDR3, as DNA: TGTGCCAGCTCAACGACAGGGTTTTGGACAGATACGCAGTATTTT.

This clonotype was counted many times. The chain employs TRBV10-3 and TRBJ2-7; D possibly uses TRBD1 or TRBD2 (6 bases each). Germline CDR1 ENHRY, CDR2 SYGVKD. Trimming shortened V by 10 bases and J by 2 bases, and 18 bases separated the two germline ends. The CDR3 sequence is 14 residues long. Here the CDR3 DNA reads TGTGCCACGACTGACGGGGGCGAAGCCTACGAGCAGTACTTC. It encodes CATTDGGEAYEQYF.

This clonotype was recorded many times. This chain connects TRBV6-1 to TRBJ2-7; 10 bases line up with TRBD1. The CDR3 contains 13 residues. Looked up from germline, CDR1 is MNHNS and CDR2 is SASEGT. The J segment lost 3 bases and the V segment lost 10 bases, leaving 6 bases of the junction unmatched. CDR3 sequence (DNA): TGTGCCACTAGGGGACAGGGGCTCTACGAGCAGTACTTC. It specifies CATRGQGLYEQYF.

This clonotype was counted only a few times. J is TRBJ1-1 and V is TRBV7-6; D is uncertain. Germline V lookup: CDR1 SGHVS, CDR2 FNYEAQ. The ends were cut back, 1 base at V and 4 bases at J, with 13 bases in the middle. The CDR3 is 15 amino acids. The chain's CDR3 is CASSLGGSWGTEAFF. In DNA form, the CDR3 reads TGTGCCAGCAGCTTAGGCGGGAGTTGGGGCACTGAAGCTTTCTTT.

This clonotype came up many times. This chain joins TRBV29-1 and TRBJ2-3; D gene uncertain. Germline V lookup: CDR1 SQVTM, CDR2 ANQGSEA. Trimming pared 1 base from V and 5 bases from J, leaving 13 bases between. There are 14 residues in the CDR3. The CDR3 spells CSVEAGAVGDTQYF. The CDR3 nucleotides are TGCAGCGTTGAAGCGGGCGCGGTCGGAGATACGCAGTATTTT.

This clonotype was counted ten times or more. V usage is TRBV12-3 or TRBV12-4 and J usage is TRBJ2-4; D is ambiguous. This CDR3 is built from 14 residues. V was clipped by 2 bases and J by 1 base, with 6 bases between them. The CDR3 loop reads CASSLLGAKNIQYF. DNA of the CDR3: TGTGCCAGCAGTTTATTGGGGGCCAAAAACATTCAGTACTTC.

This clonotype was seen ten or more times. The genes are TRBV11-3 and TRBJ2-1, with 8 positions matching TRBD2. The junction had 2 bases not matched to a gene; V was cut back by 1 base and J by 3 bases. The CDR3 covers 15 residues. Germline values: CDR1 SGHNT, CDR2 YENEEA. This CDR3 is CASSLVSGSYNEQFF. In DNA, the CDR3 is TGTGCCAGCAGCTTAGTAAGCGGGAGCTACAATGAGCAGTTCTTC.

This clonotype was observed many times. This chain joins TRBV28 and TRBJ1-2; no firm D call. There are 12 residues in the CDR3. Germline V gene data show CDR1 as MDHEN and CDR2 as SYDVKM. Deletions cut 4 bases from V and 4 bases from J, with 7 bases between. The CDR3 is CASSSTAYGYTF. CDR3 sequence (DNA): TGTGCCAGCAGTTCGACTGCCTATGGCTACACCTTC.

In this sample, this clonotype turned up many times. This rearrangement joins TRBV2 to TRBJ2-3; TRBD2 aligns across 7 bases. V dropped 7 bases and J dropped 0; count of bases not matched to a gene: 4. Germline lookup yields CDR1 SNHLY and CDR2 FYNNEI. The CDR3 totals 14 residues. The CDR3 DNA sequence: TGTGCCAGCATGAGGGGAGGGAGCACAGATACGCAGTATTTT. Translated, it gives CASMRGGSTDTQYF.

There are a few counts of this clonotype. This chain joins TRBV25-1 and TRBJ1-4; D ambiguous. Germline CDR1 and CDR2: MGHDK and SYGVNS. V gave up 5 bases and J gave up 3 bases, with 10 bases separating them. This CDR3 spans 14 amino acids. CDR3 DNA sequence: TGTGCCAGCAGTAGAGGAGGGTCTAATGAAAAACTGTTTTTT. Translating gives CASSRGGSNEKLFF.

This clonotype was seen at least ten times. The rearrangement uses TRBV20-1 and TRBJ1-1, with D unclear. This CDR3 is 16 amino acids long. Trimming took 4 bases from V and 1 from J, leaving 19 bases between them. CDR1 and CDR2 (germline): DFQATT, SNEGSKA (reference sequence). CDR3 coding DNA: TGCAGTGCTATCGCCCAAGGAGAGGGTCAGAACACTGAAGCTTTCTTT. Protein sequence: CSAIAQGEGQNTEAFF.